This entry describes one TCR beta chain. Germline assignment: CDR1 SGHNT and CDR2 YENEEA. Trimming pared 4 bases from V and 5 bases from J, leaving 9 bases between. The CDR3 is 13 residues long. Here immunoSEQ multiplex PCR was the method, and the copy in TCRdb shows in-frame clones only, minus some. The table lists approximately 400,000 clones, 70% to 90% of them singletons. The sample originates from a study of blood T cell repertoires in COVID-19. This chain joins TRBV11-3 and TRBJ2-1; D gene unclear. Material: peripheral blood. The sequence was obtained from a man aged 35-49 years with acute or convalescent COVID-19. This chain's CDR3 is CASSYDSNNEQFF. In DNA, the CDR3 is TGTGCCAGCAGCTATGACTCAAACAATGAGCAGTTCTTC.